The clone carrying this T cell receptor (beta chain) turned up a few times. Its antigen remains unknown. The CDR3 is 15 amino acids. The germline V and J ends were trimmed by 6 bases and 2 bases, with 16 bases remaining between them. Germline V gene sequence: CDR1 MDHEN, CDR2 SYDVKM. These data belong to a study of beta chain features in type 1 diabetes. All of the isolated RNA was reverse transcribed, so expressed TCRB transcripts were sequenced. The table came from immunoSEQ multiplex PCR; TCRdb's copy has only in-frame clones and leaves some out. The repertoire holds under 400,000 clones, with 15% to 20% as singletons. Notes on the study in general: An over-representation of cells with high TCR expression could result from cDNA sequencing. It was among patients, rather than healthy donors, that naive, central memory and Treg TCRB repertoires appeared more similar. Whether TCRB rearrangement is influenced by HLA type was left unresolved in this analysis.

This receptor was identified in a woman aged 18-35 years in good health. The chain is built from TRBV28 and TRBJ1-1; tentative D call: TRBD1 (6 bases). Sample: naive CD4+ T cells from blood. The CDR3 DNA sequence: TGTGCCAGCAGCCTGGGGACAATGAGAAACACTGAAGCTTTCTTT. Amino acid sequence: CASSLGTMRNTEAFF.